One and the same sample provided the 5 T cell receptor beta chains below, sequenced in a study of beta chain features in type 1 diabetes. Isolated RNA was reverse transcribed in full, so expressed TCRB transcripts were sequenced. Assay: immunoSEQ multiplex PCR; the TCRdb copy retains only in-frame clones and omits some. This sample has about 930,000 clones, with roughly 15% found just once. The sequencing sample was made of naive CD4+ T cells from blood. Source of these receptors: a young woman in good health.

This clone appeared a few times. V gene TRBV28 combines with J gene TRBJ2-7, with 14 positions matching TRBD2. The germline CDR1 and CDR2 sequences are MDHEN and SYDVKM. The CDR3 consists of 15 residues. Germline trimming cut 7 bases from V and 6 bases from J; bases unmatched to any gene: 8. This chain's CDR3 is CASNTPGTSGSEQYF. The CDR3 nucleotides read TGTGCCAGCAACACGCCCGGGACTAGCGGGAGCGAGCAGTACTTC.

The genes are TRBV10-3 and TRBJ2-3; D might be TRBD2 (6 bases). Per germline, CDR1 ENHRY and CDR2 SYGVKD. Trimming cost V 8 bases and J 3 bases, with 18 bases left between them. The CDR3 has 15 residues. Here the CDR3 DNA reads TGTGCCATCGGAGACTCGGGAGCGGTGACAGATACGCAGTATTTT. Its protein product is CAIGDSGAVTDTQYF.

This clone has more than one count but fewer than ten. The J gene is TRBJ1-5, the V gene TRBV28; D unresolved. V lost 2 bases and J lost 5, with 7 bases in between. This CDR3 contains 13 residues. Germline CDR1 MDHEN, CDR2 SYDVKM. CDR3 sequence reads: CASSLDIYQPQHF. The CDR3 DNA follows: TGTGCCAGCAGTTTAGACATTTATCAGCCCCAGCATTTT.

This clone was recorded a few times. This chain links TRBV7-2 with TRBJ2-4, with TRBD1 identical over 10 bases. The CDR3 has 19 residues. Germline CDR1 reads SGHTA; CDR2 reads FQGNSA. The V gene end was trimmed by 4 bases and the J gene end by 0 bases; junction bases not matched to a gene: 12. CDR3 sequence reads: CASSSRQGANSLAKNIQYF. The CDR3 region has the DNA TGTGCCAGCAGCTCGCGACAGGGGGCGAATTCCCTAGCCAAAAACATTCAGTACTTC. Looking up the rest from reference TRBV7-2 and TRBJ2-4 gives the full variable domain: GAGVSQSPSNKVTEKGKDVELRCDPISGHTALYWYRQSLGQGLEFLIYFQGNSAPDKSGLPSDRFSAERTGGSVSTLTIQRTQQEDSAVYLCASSSRQGANSLAKNIQYFGAGTRLSVL.

DNA for the CDR3: TGTGCCAGCAGCCAAAGCGGGAGCTCCTACAATGAGCAGTTCTTC. Amino acid sequence: CASSQSGSSYNEQFF. The genes are TRBV5-4 and TRBJ2-1; 8 bases are a match to TRBD2. The germline gives CDR1 SGHNT, CDR2 YYREEE (reference sequence). Trimming took 4 bases from V and 0 from J; bases not matched to a gene: 3. The CDR3 is 15 residues long.